One and the same sample provided the 26 T cell receptor beta chains below, sequenced in a study of shared clonotypes between healthy human individuals. Sequenced by immunoSEQ multiplex PCR; TCRdb stores in-frame clones only, minus some. The sample contains hundreds of thousands of clones, roughly three quarters of which appear only once. Material for sequencing was PBMCs. Receptor source: a woman aged 40 to 49 in good health. Some clones in this sample may be carry-over from other donors' samples.

The chain recombines TRBV19 with TRBJ2-3; 9 positions match TRBD2. The germline CDR1 and CDR2 sequences are LNHDA and SQIVND (reference sequence). This CDR3 has 14 residues. Trimming took 5 bases from V and 4 from J; bases not matched to a gene: 4. Here the CDR3 DNA reads TGTGCCAGTAGTTCTAGCGGGATTCCAGATACGCAGTATTTT. It specifies CASSSSGIPDTQYF.

The rearrangement links TRBV19 to TRBJ2-7, with TRBD2 matching over 9 bases. The CDR3 extends over 14 amino acids. CDR1 is LNHDA and CDR2 is SQIVND in the germline V gene (reference sequence). The J segment lost 6 bases and the V segment lost 1 base, leaving 4 bases of the junction unmatched. The CDR3 region is CASSIASGIGEQYF. As DNA, the CDR3 is TGTGCCAGTAGTATAGCTAGCGGGATCGGCGAGCAGTACTTC.

This clone has at least ten counts. The V gene is TRBV7-2, the J gene TRBJ2-1; D gene uncertain. Germline V gene lookup returns CDR1 SGHTA and CDR2 FQGNSA. V was trimmed by 9 bases and J by 5 bases, leaving 14 bases between them. This CDR3 spans 13 amino acids. CDR3 residues: CARSDLRDNEQFF. For the CDR3, the DNA is TGTGCCAGGTCCGATCTACGGGACAATGAGCAGTTCTTC.

This clone was found once. CDR3 in DNA: TGTGCCAGCTCACGCACAGGGGGTGAAGAGACCCAGTACTTC. As protein: CASSRTGGEETQYF. V is TRBV18 and J is TRBJ2-5; TRBD1 aligns across 8 bases. CDR1 is KGHSH and CDR2 is LQKENI in the germline V gene. Unmatched junction bases numbered 4, after V lost 4 bases and J lost 3 bases. CDR3 length: 14 residues.

This sequence joins TRBV18 and TRBJ2-7; TRBD1 agrees at 8 bases. V gave up 6 bases and J gave up 2 bases; unmatched junction bases: 6. Germline values: CDR1 KGHSH, CDR2 LQKENI. The CDR3 is made up of 14 amino acids. The CDR3, as DNA: TGTGCCAGCTCTTTCCGGGACAGGCCCTACGAGCAGTACTTC. Its protein product is CASSFRDRPYEQYF.

This rearrangement joins TRBV5-1 to TRBJ1-3; TRBD1 might be the D (5 bases). Looked up from germline, CDR1 is SGHRS and CDR2 is YFSETQ. The CDR3 is made up of 15 amino acids. Trimming removed 0 bases at V and 4 bases at J, with 11 bases between. For the CDR3, the DNA is TGCGCCAGCAGCTTGGCCTTGTCAGGGGGAAACACCATATATTTT. Amino acid sequence: CASSLALSGGNTIYF.

This clone has just one count. The chain combines TRBV5-5 with TRBJ2-6; unclear D gene. CDR1 SGHKS and CDR2 YYEKEE come from the germline V gene (reference sequence). The V gene lost 0 bases and the J gene lost 2 bases, with 9 bases spanning the gap. This CDR3 comprises 16 residues. The CDR3 loop reads CASSLGRGAGANVLTF. CDR3 DNA: TGTGCCAGCAGCTTGGGGAGAGGCGCTGGGGCCAACGTCCTGACTTTC.

The V and J genes are TRBV29-1 and TRBJ2-2, with D hard to call. This CDR3 comprises 12 residues. Trimming stripped 3 bases from V and 2 bases from J, with 4 bases between. CDR1 SQVTM and CDR2 ANQGSEA come from the germline V gene. In DNA form, the CDR3 reads TGCAGCGTTGATGACAACACCGGGGAGCTGTTTTTT. As protein: CSVDDNTGELFF.

The rearrangement joins TRBV4-3 to TRBJ2-7, with D maybe TRBD2 (5 bases). CDR3 length: 15 residues. Trimming shortened V by 1 base and J by 3 bases, and 13 bases separated the two germline ends. CDR1 and CDR2 (germline): LGHNA, YSLEER. CDR3 amino acids: CASSQAAGRDYEQYF. CDR3 DNA: TGCGCCAGCAGCCAAGCTGCGGGCCGGGACTACGAGCAGTACTTC.

The chain is built from TRBV28 and TRBJ1-1; D unclear. The CDR3 length is 14 residues. V was cut by 6 bases and J by 1 base, with 12 bases left in between. Germline values: CDR1 MDHEN, CDR2 SYDVKM. The CDR3 region has the DNA TGTGCCAGCAGCCTGCTTCGAGGGAACACTGAAGCTTTCTTT. Its translation: CASSLLRGNTEAFF. The whole variable domain, remainder taken from reference TRBV28 and TRBJ1-1, is DVKVTQSSRYLVKRTGEKVFLECVQDMDHENMFWYRQDPGLGLRLIYFSYDVKMKEKGDIPEGYSVSREKKERFSLILESASTNQTSMYLCASSLLRGNTEAFFGQGTRLTVV.

J is TRBJ2-3 and V is TRBV5-4, with 11 bases lining up with TRBD2. The germline V gene has CDR1 SGHNT and CDR2 YYREEE (reference sequence). CDR3 length equals 15 residues. Losses at the gene ends were 3 bases for V and 10 bases for J; bases not matched to a gene: 10. CDR3 coding DNA: TGTGCCAGCAGCTCGGACCGACTAGCGGGACGGGCGCAGTATTTT. This translates into CASSSDRLAGRAQYF.

The V call is TRBV6-1, the J call TRBJ1-5, with D maybe TRBD1 (6 bases). With 4 bases removed from V and 5 bases from J, the gap between germline ends came to 15 bases. This CDR3 spans 15 amino acids. In germline, CDR1 is MNHNS, CDR2 SASEGT. As DNA, the CDR3 is TGTGCCAGCAGTGCTCCGGGGGGCGAAGATCAGCCCCAGCATTTT. Residues: CASSAPGGEDQPQHF.

The J gene is TRBJ1-1, the V gene TRBV4-2; D possibly corresponds to TRBD1 (6 bases). Looked up from germline, CDR1 is LGHNA and CDR2 is YNFKEQ. V lost 3 bases to trimming and J lost 8 bases, with 13 bases between them. This CDR3 is built from 13 residues. The CDR3 protein is CASSQYTGTEAFF. The CDR3 DNA follows: TGTGCCAGCAGCCAGTATACCGGGACAGAAGCTTTCTTT.

V usage is TRBV14 and J usage is TRBJ1-1, with 9 bases aligning to TRBD1. CDR3 length: 14 residues. Germline CDR1 SGHDN, CDR2 FVKESK. V lost 4 bases, J lost 7 bases, and 7 bases stayed unmatched. In DNA, the CDR3 is TGTGCCAGCAGCCTCTGGACAGGGGCTAATGAAGCTTTCTTT. Its protein is CASSLWTGANEAFF. Full variable domain (rest looked up from reference TRBV14 and TRBJ1-1): EAGVTQFPSHSVIEKGQTVTLRCDPISGHDNLYWYRRVMGKEIKFLLHFVKESKQDESGMPNNRFLAERTGGTYSTLKVQPAELEDSGVYFCASSLWTGANEAFFGQGTRLTVV.

The chain recombines TRBV18 with TRBJ1-1; TRBD1 is a possible D gene (5 bases). The CDR3 totals 15 residues. V was trimmed by 3 bases and J by 1 base, leaving 12 bases between them. Germline-derived CDR1 and CDR2 are KGHSH and LQKENI. The CDR3 region is CASSPPGRKNTEAFF. The DNA for the CDR3 is TGTGCCAGCTCACCTCCGGGACGGAAGAACACTGAAGCTTTCTTT.

The chain has TRBV14 and TRBJ2-1; D gene uncertain. CDR1 SGHDN and CDR2 FVKESK come from the germline V gene. The germline V and J ends were trimmed by 1 base and 9 bases, with 4 bases remaining between them. The length of the CDR3 is 11 residues. CDR3 sequence: CASSQVAEQFF. DNA of the CDR3: TGTGCCAGCAGCCAAGTTGCTGAGCAGTTCTTC.

V and J are TRBV28 and TRBJ2-2; the D gene is possibly TRBD1 (6 bases). The V end was cut by 3 bases, the J end by 0 bases, with 11 bases between. This CDR3 spans 16 amino acids. Germline values: CDR1 MDHEN, CDR2 SYDVKM. CDR3 nucleotide sequence: TGTGCCAGCAGTTTGGTGACAGGTTCGAACACCGGGGAGCTGTTTTTT. It is translated as CASSLVTGSNTGELFF.

This clone occurred once. The V call is TRBV14, the J call TRBJ1-3, with D hard to call. Germline lookup yields CDR1 SGHDN and CDR2 FVKESK. V lost 3 bases and J lost 2, with 11 bases in between. This CDR3 contains 15 residues. The CDR3 region is CASSQWPRPGNTIYF. The CDR3 nucleotides read TGTGCCAGCAGCCAGTGGCCTCGCCCTGGAAACACCATATATTTT.

A word on this clone: Other DNA sequences of this sample code for an identical CDR3. The chain joins TRBV11-2 to TRBJ2-5, with D unclear. The CDR3 is made up of 11 amino acids. Trimming took 3 bases from V and 4 from J, leaving 3 bases between them. CDR1 and CDR2 (germline): SGHAT, FQNNGV. CDR3 residues: CASSFGETQYF. The CDR3 DNA sequence: TGTGCCAGCAGCTTTGGAGAGACCCAGTACTTC.

This clone showed up just a few times. The chain couples TRBV25-1 to TRBJ2-1, with D perhaps matching TRBD1 (5 bases). This CDR3 spans 15 amino acids. V lost 4 bases and J 10 bases, leaving 20 bases between the germline ends. Per germline, CDR1 MGHDK and CDR2 SYGVNS. The DNA of the CDR3 is TGTGCCAGCAGTGTAGCTGGTGCAGGGTCGGACGAGCAGTTCTTC. It is translated as CASSVAGAGSDEQFF.

This chain connects TRBV7-3 to TRBJ2-3; D not certain. CDR3 length: 13 residues. Germline CDR1 reads SGHTA; CDR2 reads FQGTGA. Between the trimmed V and J ends, which lost 5 bases and 3 bases, there was a span of 9 bases. CDR3 region: CASSVGWTDTQYF. The CDR3 nucleotides read TGTGCCAGCAGCGTCGGGTGGACAGATACGCAGTATTTT. The full variable domain, rest sourced from reference TRBV7-3 and TRBJ2-3, is GAGVSQTPSNKVTEKGKYVELRCDPISGHTALYWYRQSLGQGPEFLIYFQGTGAADDSGLPNDRFFAVRPEGSVSTLKIQRTERGDSAVYLCASSVGWTDTQYFGPGTRLTVL.

This chain joins TRBV28 and TRBJ2-7, with D tentatively TRBD2 (6 bases). This CDR3 has 16 amino acids. Trimming took 5 bases from V and 0 from J, leaving 17 bases between them. Germline V gives CDR1 MDHEN, CDR2 SYDVKM. The CDR3 reads CASSPNSGPSSYEQYF. In DNA, the CDR3 is TGTGCCAGCAGTCCGAATAGCGGTCCCTCCTCCTACGAGCAGTACTTC.

Comment on this clone: Relative to the germline gene, one junction end is altered; a read error may explain this. The rearrangement links TRBV27 to TRBJ2-2, with 8 nucleotides matching TRBD2. This CDR3 has 15 residues. The germline CDR1 and CDR2 sequences are MNHEY and SMNVEV (reference sequence). CDR3 region: CASTTGGRNPGELFF. CDR3 coding DNA: TGTGCCAGCACCACGGGCGGGAGGAACCCCGGGGAGCTGTTTTTT.

A note on this clone: This may be a read error, as it is one base from a much larger clone. The chain is built from TRBV29-1 and TRBJ1-2, with unresolved D. This CDR3 spans 13 amino acids. Germline V gene data show CDR1 as SQVTM and CDR2 as ANQGSEA. The DNA of the CDR3 is TGCGGCGTTACGGAGGGCCCTAACTATGGCTACACCTTC. Residues: CGVTEGPNYGYTF.

The chain carries TRBV10-3 and TRBJ1-5, with 7 bases fitting TRBD1. CDR3 length: 15 amino acids. Germline V gene sequence: CDR1 ENHRY, CDR2 SYGVKD. Unmatched junction bases numbered 5, after V lost 5 bases and J lost 1 base. The CDR3 spells CAISTGEVSNQPQHF. The CDR3 bases are TGTGCCATCAGTACAGGGGAGGTAAGCAATCAGCCCCAGCATTTT.

Comments on this clone: The sample contains more than one DNA sequence encoding this CDR3. V usage is TRBV29-1 and J usage is TRBJ2-1; 13 bases align to TRBD2. The V gene's germline CDR1 is SQVTM and CDR2 ANQGSEA. The CDR3 is 13 residues long. V lost 4 bases and J lost 9; bases outside the gene matches: 3. The CDR3 DNA reads TGCAGCGTTGGACTAGCGGGAGGAGGTGAGCAGTTCTTC. Translated: CSVGLAGGGEQFF.